A single sample is the source of the 10 T cell receptor beta chains below, sequenced in a study of Tregs in tolerant kidney transplant recipients. Some clones are missing from TCRdb's copy, which holds only in-frame ones; the method was immunoSEQ multiplex PCR. The sample consists of roughly 250,000 clones, more than 65% of them appearing once. Sequencing input: CD4+ T cells from blood. The source is a human donor in good health.

The chain joins TRBV29-1 to TRBJ1-1, with a weak D call TRBD1 (5 bases). The CDR3 is 12 residues long. CDR1 and CDR2 (germline): SQVTM, ANQGSEA. With 7 bases removed from V and 3 bases from J, the gap between germline ends came to 12 bases. The CDR3 spells CSGGSGDTEAFF. CDR3 nucleotides: TGCAGCGGTGGTTCGGGGGACACTGAAGCTTTCTTT.

The gene calls are TRBV30 and TRBJ2-7; perhaps TRBD1 as D (7 bases). Germline V gene sequence: CDR1 GTSNPN, CDR2 SVGIG (reference sequence). Trimming cost V 2 bases and J 2 bases, with 13 bases left between them. The CDR3 contains 14 residues. CDR3 loop: CAWSTQGGPYEQYF. In DNA form, the CDR3 reads TGTGCCTGGAGTACTCAGGGGGGCCCCTACGAGCAGTACTTC.

The V and J genes are TRBV18 and TRBJ2-7, with TRBD1 matching 9 bases. The CDR3 contains 15 residues. V shed 6 bases and J 5 bases; nucleotides not matched to a gene: 11. The germline CDR1 and CDR2 sequences are KGHSH and LQKENI. Written as DNA, the CDR3 is TGTGCCAGCTCCCACCGGACAGGGGCGGCCGACGAGCAGTACTTC. This encodes CASSHRTGAADEQYF.

V usage is TRBV18 and J usage is TRBJ1-4; 7 bases are a match to TRBD1. Germline lookup yields CDR1 KGHSH and CDR2 LQKENI. There are 14 residues in the CDR3. The V segment lost 3 bases and the J segment 7 bases; nucleotides outside the gene matches: 5. CDR3 DNA sequence: TGTGCCAGCTCACCGACAGGGACGGGTGAAAAACTGTTTTTT. Translation: CASSPTGTGEKLFF.

The rearrangement uses TRBV12-5 and TRBJ2-1, with D perhaps matching TRBD1 or TRBD2 (7 bases each). V was clipped by 7 bases and J by 7 bases, with 11 bases between them. Germline CDR1 is LGHNT and CDR2 is FRNRAP. CDR3 length equals 12 residues. The CDR3 coding sequence is TGTGCTAGTGCCAGGGGGGGGAATGAGCAGTTCTTC. As protein: CASARGGNEQFF.

This clone was found a few times. In nucleotides, the CDR3 is TGCGCCAGCAGCTTGGGGAACGGTTTCACTGAAGCTTTCTTT. Protein sequence: CASSLGNGFTEAFF. The chain joins TRBV5-1 to TRBJ1-1, with D hard to call. The V and J ends lost 0 bases and 4 bases respectively, with 10 bases between them. CDR1 and CDR2 from the germline V gene are SGHRS and YFSETQ. This CDR3 region has 14 residues.

This clone turned up a few times. The V call is TRBV5-4, the J call TRBJ2-7, with no clear D. V was shortened by 0 bases and J by 3 bases, with 10 bases between the two germline ends. CDR1 and CDR2 (germline): SGHNT, YYREEE (reference sequence). This CDR3 contains 14 residues. The CDR3 DNA reads TGTGCCAGCAGCTTGGCCGGGCCGCGCTACGAGCAGTACTTC. This encodes CASSLAGPRYEQYF.

The CDR3 protein is CASSRGDGPAYEQYF. The CDR3 DNA reads as TGTGCCAGCTCACGTGGAGACGGGCCCGCCTACGAGCAGTACTTC. V gene TRBV18 combines with J gene TRBJ2-7; D remains unclear. The CDR3 spans 15 residues. Trimming removed 4 bases from V and 2 bases from J, with 15 bases in between. Germline V lookup: CDR1 KGHSH, CDR2 LQKENI.

This sequence joins TRBV2 and TRBJ2-2, with 11 positions matching TRBD2. V shed 5 bases, J shed 4 bases, and the junction held 9 bases outside the gene matches. Looked up from germline, CDR1 is SNHLY and CDR2 is FYNNEI. The CDR3 runs to 17 residues. Here the CDR3 reads CASSMQTSGESTGELFF. CDR3 DNA sequence: TGTGCCAGCAGTATGCAGACTAGCGGGGAGAGCACCGGGGAGCTGTTTTTT.

The chain recombines TRBV11-2 with TRBJ2-5; D gene uncertain. CDR3 length equals 13 residues. V lost 5 bases, J lost 4 bases, and 11 bases lay in between. CDR1 SGHAT and CDR2 FQNNGV come from the germline V gene. CDR3 sequence: CASSLLGRETQYF. The CDR3 coding sequence is TGTGCCAGCAGCCTTTTGGGAAGAGAGACCCAGTACTTC. The full variable domain, its missing parts supplied by reference TRBV11-2 and TRBJ2-5, is EAGVAQSPRYKIIEKRQSVAFWCNPISGHATLYWYQQILGQGPKLLIQFQNNGVVDDSQLPKDRFSAERLKGVDSTLKIQPAKLEDSAVYLCASSLLGRETQYFGPGTRLLVL.